This TCR beta chain was profiled in a study of T cells after somatic rescue of genetic block. The J segment lost 6 bases and the V segment lost 2 bases, leaving 6 bases of the junction unmatched. CDR1 and CDR2 from the germline V gene are MNHNS and SASEGT. CDR3 length: 14 residues. Profiled with immunoSEQ multiplex PCR; TCRdb holds only in-frame clones, not every one. The data contain about 120,000 clones, 75% to 95% of them seen just once; the ten biggest clones take up about 1.5%. The chain combines TRBV6-1 with TRBJ2-7; 8 positions agree with TRBD1. The receptor was isolated from a young woman. The material sequenced was peripheral blood mononuclear cells (PBMCs). CDR3: CASSEYGQGAEQYF. In DNA, the CDR3 is TGTGCCAGCAGTGAATATGGACAGGGAGCCGAGCAGTACTTC.